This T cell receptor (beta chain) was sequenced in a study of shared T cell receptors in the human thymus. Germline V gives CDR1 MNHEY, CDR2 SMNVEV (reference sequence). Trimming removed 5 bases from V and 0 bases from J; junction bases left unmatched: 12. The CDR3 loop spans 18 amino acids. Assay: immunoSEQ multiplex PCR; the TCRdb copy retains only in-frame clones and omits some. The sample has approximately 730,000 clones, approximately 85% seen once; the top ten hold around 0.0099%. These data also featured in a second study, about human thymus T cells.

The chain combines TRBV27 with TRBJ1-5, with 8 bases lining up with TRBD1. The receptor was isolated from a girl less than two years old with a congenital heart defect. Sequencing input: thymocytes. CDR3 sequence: CASSQGQGRVYSNQPQHF. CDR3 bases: TGTGCCAGCAGTCAAGGACAGGGCCGCGTTTATAGCAATCAGCCCCAGCATTTT.